This T cell receptor beta chain was sequenced for a study of shared clonotypes between healthy human individuals. The length of the CDR3 is 12 residues. In germline, CDR1 is SGHNT, CDR2 YENEEA. V gave up 5 bases and J gave up 6 bases; unmatched junction bases: 4. Adult Caucasians living in Nashville, Tennessee made up all of the donors. Findings of the study overall: Investigators collected only blood, and repertoires in tissues likely differ. Depth of sequencing was expected to influence donor clonotype sharing.

Assay execution proceeded at the deep level. This table comes from immunoSEQ multiplex PCR, and its TCRdb copy is limited to in-frame clones, with some not included. This table has hundreds of thousands of clones, 75% to 85% appearing once. As for this clone: Its antigen is as yet unknown.

The chain uses TRBV11-3 and TRBJ2-7; 7 nucleotides agree with TRBD1. The sequence was collected from a woman aged 35 to 49 in good health. Some clones in this sample may be carry-over from other donors' samples. Sequenced: PBMCs. CDR3 sequence: CASSPYRGEQYF. The CDR3 bases are TGTGCCAGCAGCCCCTACAGGGGCGAGCAGTACTTC.